The 15 T cell receptor beta chains below were found in one sample sequenced in a study of regulatory T cells in long-lasting Graves disease. The authors built TCR beta libraries using iRepertoire HTBI primers and Arm-PCR of CDR3 regions. In TCRdb, the multiplex PCR reads were re-called with MiXCR into one record per CDR3 protein. The table lists 300,000 or so distinct CDR3 sequences, about 20% of them singletons. Time point indicated: persistent/refractory GD, antithyroid drugs over 5 years with positive TRAb. PBMC-derived RNA was used for the TCR library. The sample was peripheral blood mononuclear cells (PBMCs), taken when the disease was refractory, from a patient treated with antithyroid drugs. These receptors all stem from a female donor with Graves disease.

This clonotype occurred many times. The rearrangement links TRBV24-1 to TRBJ2-3; TRBD2 might be the D (5 bases). The germline V and J ends were trimmed by 3 bases and 3 bases, with 9 bases remaining between them. The CDR3 has 14 residues. From germline, CDR1 is KGHDR and CDR2 SFDVKD. The CDR3 loop reads CATSDAAVTDTQYF. Here the CDR3 DNA reads TGTGCCACCAGTGATGCAGCGGTGACAGATACGCAGTATTTT.

Many counts were recorded for this clonotype. J is TRBJ2-7 and V is TRBV5-1; D gene unclear. The CDR3 loop spans 13 amino acids. V was cut by 0 bases and J by 6 bases, with 10 bases left in between. CDR1 is SGHRS, CDR2 YFSETQ, per germline. The CDR3 coding sequence is TGCGCCAGCAGCTTGGCAGGCAGGAGCGAGCAGTACTTC. Translating gives CASSLAGRSEQYF.

Many counts were recorded for this clonotype. This rearrangement joins TRBV12-3 or TRBV12-4 to TRBJ2-7, with TRBD1 as a possible D gene (6 bases). CDR3 length: 14 amino acids. V shed 3 bases and J shed 2 bases, with 11 bases lying between them. The DNA for the CDR3 is TGTGCCAGCAGTTTTTTCCAGGGGCCCTACGAGCAGTACTTC. This gives the protein CASSFFQGPYEQYF.

This clonotype has more than one count but fewer than ten. This chain connects TRBV29-1 to TRBJ2-5; unclear D gene. Germline CDR1 reads SQVTM; CDR2 reads ANQGSEA. Trimming took 2 bases from V and 5 from J, leaving 12 bases between them. The CDR3 loop spans 13 amino acids. CDR3 nucleotides: TGCAGCGTTGAACTCCATAGCTATGAGACCCAGTACTTC. Protein sequence: CSVELHSYETQYF.

The genes are TRBV6-4 and TRBJ2-7; 10 bases are shared with TRBD1. CDR1 is MRHNA, CDR2 SNTAGT, per germline. V was clipped by 3 bases and J by 0 bases; unmatched bases: 5. The CDR3 consists of 16 residues. CDR3: CASSDSTGGFSYEQYF. Written as DNA, the CDR3 is TGTGCCAGCAGTGATTCGACAGGGGGCTTCTCCTACGAGCAGTACTTC.

Many counts were recorded for this clonotype. At one end the junction does not follow the germline gene, possibly because of a read error. V and J are TRBV5-1 and TRBJ2-2, with 8 bases fitting TRBD2. This CDR3 is 14 amino acids long. The V gene's germline CDR1 is SGHRS and CDR2 YFSETQ. This CDR3 reads CASSSGGGTGELFF. The DNA of the CDR3 is TGTGCCAGCAGTTCGGGGGGGGGCACCGGGGAGCTGTTTTTT.

The chain uses TRBV5-1 and TRBJ1-1; a possible D gene is TRBD1 (6 bases). From germline, CDR1 is SGHRS and CDR2 YFSETQ. The CDR3 is made up of 16 amino acids. The V end lost 4 bases, the J end lost 1 base, and 17 bases lay between the germline ends. The CDR3 loop reads CASSPARDRPNTEAFF. CDR3 DNA: TGCGCCAGCAGCCCCGCCCGAGACAGGCCGAACACTGAAGCTTTCTTT.

The chain links TRBV6-5 to TRBJ2-4; D remains unclear. CDR3 length: 15 residues. CDR1 is MNHEY and CDR2 is SVGAGI in the germline V gene. V lost 0 bases, J lost 3 bases, and 9 bases lay in between. CDR3 protein: CASSYSVRNKNIQYF. CDR3 DNA: TGTGCCAGCAGTTACTCAGTCAGAAACAAAAACATTCAGTACTTC.

This clonotype turned up a few times. V gene TRBV30 combines with J gene TRBJ1-2; TRBD1 might be the D (5 bases). Germline assignment: CDR1 GTSNPN and CDR2 SVGIG (reference sequence). The CDR3 covers 13 residues. V lost 2 bases and J lost 2, with 9 bases in between. CDR3 protein: CAWSLRVNYGYTF. CDR3 sequence (DNA): TGTGCCTGGAGTCTCAGGGTAAACTATGGCTACACCTTC.

The chain joins TRBV10-3 to TRBJ2-7; 8 bases are shared with TRBD2. Germline V gene data show CDR1 as ENHRY and CDR2 as SYGVKD. The CDR3 totals 13 residues. Unmatched junction bases numbered 4, after V lost 5 bases and J lost 4 bases. The CDR3 DNA follows: TGTGCCATCAGTCCTCGGGAGGGGTACGAGCAGTACTTC. Protein product: CAISPREGYEQYF.

This clonotype was recorded at least ten times. This chain uses TRBV12-3 or TRBV12-4 with TRBJ2-7, with D possibly matching TRBD1 (6 bases). The CDR3 consists of 13 residues. Trimming cost V 5 bases and J 5 bases, with 13 bases left between them. The chain's CDR3 is CASSTRQDHEQYF. CDR3 DNA: TGTGCCAGCAGTACTAGACAGGACCACGAGCAGTACTTC.

For this clonotype: It differs at one base from a far larger clone, so likely a read error. The J gene is TRBJ2-5, the V gene TRBV7-9, with D perhaps matching TRBD1 (6 bases). This CDR3 is built from 13 residues. The germline V and J ends were trimmed by 4 bases and 4 bases, with 10 bases remaining between them. Germline V gives CDR1 SEHNR, CDR2 FQNEAQ (reference sequence). CDR3 in DNA: TGTGCCAGCAGCTCAGGGGTACGAGAGACCCAGTACTTC. Translated: CASSSGVRETQYF.

This clonotype has just a few counts. The gene calls are TRBV5-1 and TRBJ2-7; 8 bases match TRBD1. The CDR3 totals 16 residues. Germline loops: CDR1 SGHRS, CDR2 YFSETQ. Germline trimming cut 1 base from V and 0 bases from J; bases unmatched to any gene: 6. CDR3 sequence: CASSLSGTGYSYEQYF. The CDR3 DNA sequence: TGCGCCAGCAGCTTGTCCGGGACAGGTTACTCCTACGAGCAGTACTTC.

This clonotype was counted at least ten times. The gene calls are TRBV28 and TRBJ1-1; D not resolved. The CDR3 extends over 14 amino acids. CDR1 is MDHEN and CDR2 is SYDVKM in the germline V gene. The germline V and J ends were trimmed by 3 bases and 0 bases, with 8 bases remaining between them. The CDR3 nucleotides are TGTGCCAGCAGTTTGTCGCAGATGAACACTGAAGCTTTCTTT. As protein: CASSLSQMNTEAFF.

The V and J genes are TRBV10-1 and TRBJ2-2, with a weak D call TRBD1 (6 bases). CDR1 and CDR2 (germline): WNHNN, SYGVQD (reference sequence). The CDR3 extends over 14 amino acids. Between the trimmed V and J ends, which lost 5 bases and 2 bases, there was a span of 9 bases. CDR3 sequence: CASSRDINTGELFF. The CDR3, as DNA: TGCGCCAGCAGTAGGGACATCAACACCGGGGAGCTGTTTTTT.